This note documents a single TCR beta chain sequence. Its antigen target is currently unknown. The sample holds no much larger clone one base away, and base qualities are not on file. Looking up the germline V gene yields CDR1 KGHDR and CDR2 SFDVKD. The CDR3 has 13 amino acids, counting the end cysteine and phenylalanine. The DNA shown is the 39-base CDR3, in frame from base 1. The trim is 3 bases for V and 3 bases for J, with a gap of 4 bases between the germline ends. These data belong to a study of blood T cells in healthy people across ages (dated by TCRdb to 2013 to 2016). Study-level background: In model experiments, template switching captured roughly one uniquely barcoded TCR beta cDNA molecule for every two T cells. Age-related changes in TCR beta repertoire diversity were measured in the study by deep sequencing normalized with unique cDNA molecular identifiers. The donors were divided into four age groups: young (average about 15 years), middle-aged (over 35), aged (under 70) and long-lived (around 87). To avoid experimental bias, donors of different ages were spread randomly across the sequencing lanes. The study analyzed two additional independent replicas of 1 million unique cDNA reads from the same blood draw for two donors, one aged 18 to 30 and one aged 80 or older.

Systemically healthy Caucasian individuals from Russia, roughly 40 in total and aged 6 to 90 years, were included as donors. Ten milliliters of peripheral blood were drawn from each donor into EDTA-treated Vacutainer tubes. PBMCs were isolated by Ficoll-Paque density-gradient centrifugation, with at least 6 million obtained per sample. Total RNA, at least 6 micrograms per sample, was extracted from PBMCs with Trizol reagent. For every donor, an aliquot of PBMCs went through flow cytometry to measure the percentages of naive CD45RAhigh/CD27high T cells. The protocol used for the library was 5' RACE. Sequencing instrument: Illumina HiSeq 2500. The second PCR ran for about 6 to 12 cycles and used a J-beta primer mix along with a sample-barcoded 5' primer. Each TCR beta cDNA molecule received a unique molecular identifier from a template-switch 5' adaptor carrying 12 random nucleotides. At least 2.5 million CDR3-containing paired-end reads were obtained from each sample. The Mint cDNA synthesis kit, primed by a TRBC-specific oligonucleotide, was used to synthesize first-strand cDNA from all RNA. Following uracil-DNA glycosylase treatment, all cDNA underwent a first 18-cycle PCR with the universal primers M1SS and BC2_uni_R. Per the original workflow: For normalization, 1 million high-quality reads, each with a distinct molecular identifier, were randomly selected from each sample. Instead of being binned into consensus sequences, reads that shared molecular identifiers were thrown out. MiTCR, with a Q25 quality threshold and the strictest error-elimination algorithm, was used for CDR3 identification, clonotype clustering and error correction. A nonparametric unseen species model using Euler transformation provided a lower-bound estimate of total TCR beta diversity. The public reads were reprocessed in TCRdb via fastp at Q25 and MiXCR, keeping in-frame beta chains. Identical CDR3 proteins give one entry, which carries the most common genes and DNA. TCRdb, not the original authors, processed these V and J calls. This sample gives about 830,000 distinct CDR3 sequences in total; about 59% of them show up just once. The top ten hold around a quarter of the sample.

What the research found in general, with its limitations: A strong correlation was found between observed TCR beta diversity and the percentage of naive T cells measured by flow cytometry. Donor CMV infection status was unknown, potentially confounding age-related changes in expanded clonotypes. Estimates of total diversity based on one million sequenced T cells were regarded as lower bounds and as underestimates. Bulk unsorted PBMC profiling prevented conclusive comparison of naive and antigen-experienced compartments. The long-lived group showed more naive CD4+ T cells, fewer expanded clones and increased TCR diversity than the aged group, suggesting age selection. Observed TCR beta diversity per million T cells fell roughly linearly with age, and a significant reduction was already apparent by age around 39.

Recombination linked TRBV24-1 to TRBJ2-2; the D gene assignment is ambiguous. The sequence was collected from a man aged 25 to 40 in good health. What was sequenced was blood. The CDR3 in this case is CATSDGDTGELFF. The DNA is as follows: TGTGCCACCAGTGATGGAGACACCGGGGAGCTGTTTTTT.